The next 8 T cell receptor beta chains were all read from a single sample in a study of a mutant IDH1 vaccine in newly diagnosed glioma. Their target antigens are unknown. The time point here: week 23, last vaccination. The vaccine gave 300 ug of a 20-mer mutant IDH1 peptide subcutaneously per dose. Repertoires were generated with immunoSEQ multiplex PCR, while TCRdb's copy carries only in-frame clones and drops some. The sample lists tens of thousands of clones; 60% to 85% were seen once. Sample: PBMCs, taken from a glioma patient whose treatment included an IDH1 peptide vaccine. These receptor sequences come from a woman in her thirties or forties with glioma. Some clones in this sample may be carry-over from other donors' samples.

With regard to this clone: Other DNA sequences in this sample translate to the same CDR3. The chain uses TRBV5-6 and TRBJ2-7; maybe TRBD2 (6 bases). V was cut by 0 bases and J by 3 bases, with 10 bases left in between. This CDR3 contains 14 residues. Germline V gene sequence: CDR1 SGHDT, CDR2 YYEEEE. The CDR3: CASSLGLGVYEQYF. The CDR3 DNA is TGTGCCAGCAGCTTGGGACTAGGGGTCTACGAGCAGTACTTC.

CDR3 sequence: CASSPGTWSYEQYF. The CDR3 region has the DNA TGTGCCAGCAGTCCCGGGACATGGTCCTACGAGCAGTACTTC. This rearrangement joins TRBV28 to TRBJ2-7, with a weak D call TRBD1 (6 bases). The V end lost 5 bases, the J end lost 1 base, and 12 bases lay between the germline ends. The germline V gene has CDR1 MDHEN and CDR2 SYDVKM. This CDR3 has 14 residues. The whole variable domain, remainder taken from reference TRBV28 and TRBJ2-7, is DVKVTQSSRYLVKRTGEKVFLECVQDMDHENMFWYRQDPGLGLRLIYFSYDVKMKEKGDIPEGYSVSREKKERFSLILESASTNQTSMYLCASSPGTWSYEQYFGPGTRLTVT.

This clone has just a few counts. The rearrangement uses TRBV27 and TRBJ2-1, with D hard to call. Per the germline V gene, CDR1 is MNHEY and CDR2 is SMNVEV (reference sequence). V was pared by 3 bases and J by 6 bases, with 18 bases between. This CDR3 region has 16 residues. The CDR3 DNA sequence: TGTGCCAGCAGTTTGAGTTGGCCCCAGCAGCCCAATGAGCAGTTCTTC. Its translation is CASSLSWPQQPNEQFF.

This clone was seen a few times. The CDR3 nucleotides are TGTGCCTGGGCCCCGGTGGACAGGGATCGACAGCCCCAGCATTTT. Amino acids: CAWAPVDRDRQPQHF. The V call is TRBV30, the J call TRBJ1-5; TRBD1 aligns across 8 bases. The V and J ends lost 5 bases and 7 bases, in that order; junction bases with no gene match: 13. This CDR3 spans 15 amino acids. Germline CDR1 GTSNPN, CDR2 SVGIG (reference sequence).

The CDR3 DNA is TGCGCCAGCAGCCCTTTCCCGGGCCAGTGGAATGAAAAACTGTTTTTT. It is translated as CASSPFPGQWNEKLFF. The chain is built from TRBV4-3 and TRBJ1-4; D gene uncertain. The CDR3 runs to 16 residues. Between the trimmed V and J ends, which lost 4 bases and 5 bases, there was a span of 17 bases. CDR1 is LGHNA, CDR2 YSLEER, per germline.

The chain uses TRBV7-9 and TRBJ2-1, with 7 bases aligning to TRBD2. V dropped 5 bases and J dropped 5; count of bases not matched to a gene: 6. The CDR3 length is 14 residues. Germline CDR1 and CDR2: SEHNR and FQNEAQ (reference sequence). The chain's CDR3 is CASSPGTKNNEQFF. Here the CDR3 DNA reads TGTGCCAGCAGCCCCGGGACTAAAAACAATGAGCAGTTCTTC.

The genes are TRBV2 and TRBJ2-2, with D uncertain. Germline assignment: CDR1 SNHLY and CDR2 FYNNEI. V was cut by 6 bases and J by 7 bases, with 12 bases left in between. CDR3 length: 13 amino acids. The CDR3 coding sequence is TGTGCCAGCAGCGACGCCCTCGACGGGGAGCTGTTTTTT. It is translated as CASSDALDGELFF.

The CDR3 here is CSVAGTGSYEKLFF. DNA of the CDR3: TGCAGCGTTGCAGGGACAGGTAGTTATGAAAAACTGTTTTTT. The chain employs TRBV29-1 and TRBJ1-4; 8 bases match TRBD1. CDR3 size: 14 residues. The germline V gene encodes CDR1 SQVTM and CDR2 ANQGSEA. V gave up 4 bases and J gave up 6 bases; unmatched junction bases: 7.